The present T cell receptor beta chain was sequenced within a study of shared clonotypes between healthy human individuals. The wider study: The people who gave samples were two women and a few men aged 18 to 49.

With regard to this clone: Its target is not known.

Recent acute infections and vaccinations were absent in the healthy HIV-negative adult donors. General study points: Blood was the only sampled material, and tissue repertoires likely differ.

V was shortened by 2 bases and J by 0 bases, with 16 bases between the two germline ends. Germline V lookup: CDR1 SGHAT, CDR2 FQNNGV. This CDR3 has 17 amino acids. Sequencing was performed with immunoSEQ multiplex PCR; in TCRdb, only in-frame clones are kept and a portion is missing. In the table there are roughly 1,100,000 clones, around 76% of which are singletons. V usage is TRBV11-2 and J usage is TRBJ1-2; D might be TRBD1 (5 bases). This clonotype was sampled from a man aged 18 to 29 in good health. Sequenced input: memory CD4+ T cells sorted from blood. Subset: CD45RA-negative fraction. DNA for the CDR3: TGTGCCAGCAGCTTATTGGGGGGAAAGCTCCCTAACTATGGCTACACCTTC. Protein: CASSLLGGKLPNYGYTF.